The next 9 T cell receptor beta chains were all read from a single sample in a study of cytomegalovirus exposure and HLA in healthy donors. The PCR was carried out with 60 Vbeta primers and 13 Jbeta primers. Profiled with immunoSEQ multiplex PCR; TCRdb holds only in-frame clones, not every one. The sample contains almost 200,000 clones, less than 80% of which appear only once. Specimen: PBMCs. The receptor set was obtained from a woman in her twenties or thirties in good health and CMV-seropositive.

The J gene is TRBJ2-7, the V gene TRBV7-6, with a possible D match to TRBD1 (5 bases). The CDR3 sequence is 15 residues long. V was cut by 2 bases and J by 4 bases, with 15 bases left in between. Germline V gene sequence: CDR1 SGHVS, CDR2 FNYEAQ. The CDR3 loop is CASSLSAGPDYEQYF. As DNA, the CDR3 is TGTGCCAGCAGCTTATCAGCAGGGCCAGATTACGAGCAGTACTTC.

This clone has just one count. The gene calls are TRBV27 and TRBJ2-7; no clear D gene. The V gene lost 5 bases and the J gene lost 4 bases, with 12 bases spanning the gap. Germline CDR1 MNHEY, CDR2 SMNVEV (reference sequence). This CDR3 spans 13 amino acids. The CDR3, as DNA: TGTGCCAGCAGTACACGAGGCTTTTACGAGCAGTACTTC. It translates to CASSTRGFYEQYF.

V gene TRBV19 combines with J gene TRBJ1-1; D might be TRBD1 (6 bases). V lost 5 bases and J lost 3, with 16 bases in between. Germline V CDR1 and CDR2: LNHDA, SQIVND (reference sequence). CDR3 length: 15 amino acids. The CDR3 region has the DNA TGTGCCAGTAGTGGCAAACAGGGTGTATACACTGAAGCTTTCTTT. The encoded protein is CASSGKQGVYTEAFF.

This rearrangement joins TRBV5-6 to TRBJ2-7, with a tentative D call TRBD1 (5 bases). Germline V gene sequence: CDR1 SGHDT, CDR2 YYEEEE. Trimming stripped 4 bases from V and 2 bases from J, with 10 bases between. The CDR3 covers 13 residues. The CDR3 sequence is CASSDDSTYEQYF. The CDR3, as DNA: TGTGCCAGCAGCGACGACAGCACCTACGAGCAGTACTTC.

The rearrangement uses TRBV19 and TRBJ2-7; maybe TRBD1 (6 bases). This CDR3 has 14 amino acids. Germline V gene sequence: CDR1 LNHDA, CDR2 SQIVND (reference sequence). The V gene lost 4 bases and the J gene lost 4 bases, with 14 bases spanning the gap. DNA of the CDR3: TGTGCCAGTAGTACCCGGGACATGATATACGAGCAGTACTTC. Translation: CASSTRDMIYEQYF.

This clone was recorded a few times. The chain recombines TRBV10-1 with TRBJ2-2, with TRBD2 matching over 8 bases. The junction had 11 bases not matched to a gene; V was cut back by 5 bases and J by 0 bases. Looked up from germline, CDR1 is WNHNN and CDR2 is SYGVQD (reference sequence). The CDR3 has 18 amino acids. DNA for the CDR3: TGCGCCAGCAGTCCTCGTCGCCCGGGACTAGCGAACACCGGGGAGCTGTTTTTT. The encoded protein is CASSPRRPGLANTGELFF.

V usage is TRBV10-3 and J usage is TRBJ2-1, with 14 bases fitting TRBD2. The length of the CDR3 is 17 residues. CDR1 and CDR2 (germline): ENHRY, SYGVKD. Germline trimming cut 3 bases from V and 8 bases from J; bases unmatched to any gene: 9. The CDR3, as DNA: TGTGCCATCAGTGACAGTCGGACTAGCGGGGGGTCGGATGAGCAGTTCTTC. Protein: CAISDSRTSGGSDEQFF.

This clone was counted only a few times. Compared with germline, one end of the junction differs, possibly owing to a read error. The J gene is TRBJ2-7, the V gene TRBV27, with 10 bases fitting TRBD1. The CDR3 has 17 residues. Germline assignment: CDR1 MNHEY and CDR2 SMNVEV (reference sequence). The CDR3 reads CASSVSLERTGGYGQYF. The CDR3 DNA reads TGTGCCAGCAGTGTATCTCTAGAGAGGACAGGGGGTTATGGGCAGTACTTC.

The rearrangement joins TRBV19 to TRBJ2-7; 8 positions agree with TRBD1. Germline CDR1 LNHDA, CDR2 SQIVND (reference sequence). The CDR3 runs 15 residues. V dropped 6 bases and J dropped 3; count of bases not matched to a gene: 10. The CDR3 sequence: CASSIYAGQGYEQYF. The DNA for the CDR3 is TGTGCCAGTAGCATCTACGCCGGACAGGGCTACGAGCAGTACTTC.